The present TCR beta chain was sequenced within a study of T cell repertoires in cytomegalovirus infection. Study-level background: It was the public TCR beta signatures that indicated both CMV infection and matching HLA type. The study's findings and limits: Across the ex vivo response, the dominant clonotypes were HLA-C-restricted CMV-specific TCR beta clonotypes.

TCRdb processed the reads anew with MiXCR; each CDR3 protein has one entry. This repertoire shows about 830,000 distinct CDR3 sequences, about 31% found once; its top ten account for roughly 12%. This CDR3 contains 13 residues. CDR1 SGHVS and CDR2 FNYEAQ come from the germline V gene. Trimming took 3 bases from V and 4 from J, leaving 9 bases between them. This clonotype was detected many times. What it binds is not known. The receptor comes from a human donor in good health (CMV status not recorded). Some clones in this sample may be carry-over from other donors' samples. The chain carries TRBV7-6 and TRBJ1-1, with D perhaps matching TRBD1 (5 bases). The material sequenced was cultured CD8+ T cells from PBMCs, taken from culture after CMV antigen stimulation. CDR3 DNA: TGTGCCAGCAGCTTGACGGGGCTCACTGAAGCTTTCTTT. Its translation is CASSLTGLTEAFF.